The rows below give T cell receptor beta chains drawn from one sample of a study of T-cell memory formation after mild COVID-19. TCRdb redid the calling of the 5' RACE reads with MiXCR, one entry per CDR3 protein. The sample consists of approximately 230,000 distinct CDR3 sequences, roughly 15% of them appearing once. Sequencing was performed on PBMCs or a T cell subset sorted from them (not recorded which). All receptors come from a man younger than 30 who had mild COVID-19 (a few samples of this study predate the infection). Cell type and time point are not known. Each CDR3 is given with its conserved first and last residue. Each record gives: clone size, V gene, D gene, J gene, CDR3 DNA, CDR3 protein. D genes are given only for firm matches. Only part of the rows carry a size: once, few, many, or a class if the clone is expanded.

few	TRBV7-2	TRBD2	TRBJ2-1	TGTGCCAGCAGGGTAGCGGGGGGGCGTTACAATGAGCAGTTCTTC	CASRVAGGRYNEQFF
few	TRBV28	-	TRBJ1-1	TGTGCCAGCAGCCTATCCTGGGGTGAAGCTTTCTTT	CASSLSWGEAFF
-	TRBV15	-	TRBJ1-1	TGTGCCACCTCGCGGGAGAGGGGTGGTGAAGCTTTCTTT	CATSRERGGEAFF
few	TRBV12-3/TRBV12-4	TRBD1	TRBJ1-1	TGTGCCAGCAGTTTATTAGGTGGAGGACAGGGGGCGATCACTGAAGCTTTCTTT	CASSLLGGGQGAITEAFF
-	TRBV29-1	-	TRBJ1-3	TGCAGCGTCCGACACCGGCATAGAGGAAACACCATATATTTT	CSVRHRHRGNTIYF
few	TRBV4-1	-	TRBJ2-3	TGCGCCAGCAGCCAAGTCCTGATAACAGATACGCAGTATTTT	CASSQVLITDTQYF
few	TRBV5-5	TRBD1	TRBJ1-2	TGTGCCAGCAGCTTGGACGTCGGGACAGGGTCTAATGGCTACACCTTC	CASSLDVGTGSNGYTF
-	TRBV7-9	TRBD1	TRBJ2-4	TGTGCCAGCAGCACCCGGACAGGTCCTGGAAACATTCAGTACTTC	CASSTRTGPGNIQYF
-	TRBV7-8	TRBD1	TRBJ2-5	TGTGCCAGCAGCCCCTCGACAGGGGGCTCGGAGACCCAGTACTTC	CASSPSTGGSETQYF
-	TRBV7-9	TRBD1	TRBJ1-6	TGTGCCAGCAGCTACTCCGGGACAGACAATTATTCACCCCTCCACTTT	CASSYSGTDNYSPLHF
few	TRBV7-3	TRBD2	TRBJ2-1	TGTGCCAGCAGCCGGGGGGGACGGGATGAGCAGTTCTTC	CASSRGGRDEQFF
few	TRBV18	-	TRBJ1-2	TGTGCCAGCTCACCACAGGGGCTGAACTATGGCTACACCTTC	CASSPQGLNYGYTF
few	TRBV29-1	TRBD1	TRBJ2-5	TGCAGCACCGGACAGGGAACGGGAGAGACCCAGTACTTC	CSTGQGTGETQYF
-	TRBV3-1	-	TRBJ2-3	TGTGCCAGCAGCCATCTCGACAGACGAGCTGCAGATACGCAGTATTTT	CASSHLDRRAADTQYF
-	TRBV5-1	-	TRBJ2-2	TGCGCCAGCAGCTCAAGACTGGTAACCGGGGAGCTGTTTTTT	CASSSRLVTGELFF
-	TRBV6-5	TRBD1	TRBJ1-1	TGTGCCAGCAGTTACTACGGGACAGGGGCCAACACTGAAGCTTTCTTT	CASSYYGTGANTEAFF